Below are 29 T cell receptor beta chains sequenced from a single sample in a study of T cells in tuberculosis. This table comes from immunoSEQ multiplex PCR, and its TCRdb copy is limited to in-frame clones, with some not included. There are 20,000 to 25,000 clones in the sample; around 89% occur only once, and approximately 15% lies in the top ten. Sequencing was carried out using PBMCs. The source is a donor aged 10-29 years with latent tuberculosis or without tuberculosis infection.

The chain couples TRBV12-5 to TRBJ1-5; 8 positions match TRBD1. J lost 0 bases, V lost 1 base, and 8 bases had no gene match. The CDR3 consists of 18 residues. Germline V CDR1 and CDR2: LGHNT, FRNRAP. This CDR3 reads CASGLAYLGQDSNQPQHF. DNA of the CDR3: TGTGCTAGTGGTTTGGCGTACCTGGGACAGGATAGCAATCAGCCCCAGCATTTT.

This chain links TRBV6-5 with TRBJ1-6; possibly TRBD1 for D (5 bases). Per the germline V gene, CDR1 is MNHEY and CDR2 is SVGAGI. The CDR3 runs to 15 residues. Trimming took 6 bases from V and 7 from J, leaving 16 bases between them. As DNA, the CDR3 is TGTGCCAGCAGGCCATGGGGGAGGGCAAATTCACCCCTCCACTTT. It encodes CASRPWGRANSPLHF.

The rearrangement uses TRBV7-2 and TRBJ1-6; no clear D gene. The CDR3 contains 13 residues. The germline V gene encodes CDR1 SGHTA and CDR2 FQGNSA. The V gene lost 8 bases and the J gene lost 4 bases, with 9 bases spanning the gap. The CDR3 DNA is TGTGCCAGCGGAACAGTGTATAATTCACCCCTCCACTTT. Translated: CASGTVYNSPLHF.

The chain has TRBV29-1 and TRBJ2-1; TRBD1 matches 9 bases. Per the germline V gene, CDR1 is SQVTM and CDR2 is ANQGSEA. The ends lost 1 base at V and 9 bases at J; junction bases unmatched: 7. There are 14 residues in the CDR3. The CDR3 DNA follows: TGCAGCGTTGAAGTCTGGACAGGGGCCCTTGAGCAGTTCTTC. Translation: CSVEVWTGALEQFF.

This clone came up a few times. CDR3 region: CASSQAFTGLTEKLFF. The CDR3 nucleotides read TGCGCCAGCAGCCAAGCATTCACAGGGTTGACCGAAAAACTGTTTTTT. V usage is TRBV4-3 and J usage is TRBJ1-4; possibly TRBD1 for D (6 bases). With 1 base removed from V and 8 bases from J, the gap between germline ends came to 17 bases. The CDR3 covers 16 residues. Per germline, CDR1 LGHNA and CDR2 YSLEER.

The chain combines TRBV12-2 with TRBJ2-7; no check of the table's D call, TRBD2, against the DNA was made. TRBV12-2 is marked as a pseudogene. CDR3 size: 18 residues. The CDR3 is CASRLGSPVGGDTYEQYF. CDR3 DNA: TGTGCAAGTCGCTTAGGCTCCCCGGTCGGGGGGGATACCTACGAGCAGTACTTC.

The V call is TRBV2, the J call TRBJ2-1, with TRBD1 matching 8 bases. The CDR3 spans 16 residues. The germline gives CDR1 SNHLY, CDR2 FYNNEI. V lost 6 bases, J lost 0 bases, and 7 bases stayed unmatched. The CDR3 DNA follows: TGTGCCAGCAGGACGACAGGGGATCCCTCCTACAATGAGCAGTTCTTC. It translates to CASRTTGDPSYNEQFF.

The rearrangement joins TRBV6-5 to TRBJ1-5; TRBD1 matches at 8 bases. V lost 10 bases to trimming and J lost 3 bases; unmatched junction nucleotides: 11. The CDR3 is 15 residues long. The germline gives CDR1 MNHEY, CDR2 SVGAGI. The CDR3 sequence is CATSPPGQDNQPQHF. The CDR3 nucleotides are TGTGCCACCTCTCCTCCGGGACAGGACAATCAGCCCCAGCATTTT.

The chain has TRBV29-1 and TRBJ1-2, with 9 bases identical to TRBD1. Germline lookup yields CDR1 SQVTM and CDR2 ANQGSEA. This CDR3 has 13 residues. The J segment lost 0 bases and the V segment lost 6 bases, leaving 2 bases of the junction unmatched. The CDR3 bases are TGCAGCGTGGGGACAGGGACTAACTATGGCTACACCTTC. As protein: CSVGTGTNYGYTF.

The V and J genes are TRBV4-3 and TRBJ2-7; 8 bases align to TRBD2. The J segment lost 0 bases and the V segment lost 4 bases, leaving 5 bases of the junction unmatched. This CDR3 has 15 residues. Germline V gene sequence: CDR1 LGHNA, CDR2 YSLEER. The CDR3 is CASSPAAGGSYEQYF. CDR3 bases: TGCGCCAGCAGCCCAGCCGCGGGGGGCTCCTACGAGCAGTACTTC.

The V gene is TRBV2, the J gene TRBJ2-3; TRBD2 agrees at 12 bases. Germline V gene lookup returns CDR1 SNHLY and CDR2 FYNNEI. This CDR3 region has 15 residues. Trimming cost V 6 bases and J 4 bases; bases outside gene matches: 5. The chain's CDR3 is CASRTSGGSADTQYF. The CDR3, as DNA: TGTGCCAGCAGAACTAGCGGGGGGAGCGCAGATACGCAGTATTTT.

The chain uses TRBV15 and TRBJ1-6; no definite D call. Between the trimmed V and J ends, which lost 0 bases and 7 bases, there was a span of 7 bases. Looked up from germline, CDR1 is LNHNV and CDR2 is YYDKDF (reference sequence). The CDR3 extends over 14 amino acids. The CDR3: CATSRDHRNSPLHF. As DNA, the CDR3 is TGTGCCACCAGCAGAGATCACCGGAATTCACCCCTCCACTTT.

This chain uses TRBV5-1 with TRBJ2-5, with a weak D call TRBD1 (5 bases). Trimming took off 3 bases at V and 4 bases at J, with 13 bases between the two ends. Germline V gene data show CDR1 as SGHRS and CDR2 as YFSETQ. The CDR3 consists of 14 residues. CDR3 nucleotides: TGCGCCAGCAGCTGGGGCAGAAGGGGAGAGACCCAGTACTTC. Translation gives CASSWGRRGETQYF.

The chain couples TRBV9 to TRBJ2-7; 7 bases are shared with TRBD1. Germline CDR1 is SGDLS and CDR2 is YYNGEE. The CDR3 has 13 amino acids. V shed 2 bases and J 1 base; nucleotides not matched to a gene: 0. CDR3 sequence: CASSVGQSYEQYF. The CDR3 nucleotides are TGTGCCAGCAGCGTGGGACAGTCCTACGAGCAGTACTTC.

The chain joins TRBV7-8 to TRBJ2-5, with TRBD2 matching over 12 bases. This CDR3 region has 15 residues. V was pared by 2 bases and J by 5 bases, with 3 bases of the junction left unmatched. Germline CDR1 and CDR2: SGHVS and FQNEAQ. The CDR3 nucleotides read TGTGCCAGCAGCTTACTAGCGGGGGGGCCGGAGACCCAGTACTTC. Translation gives CASSLLAGGPETQYF.

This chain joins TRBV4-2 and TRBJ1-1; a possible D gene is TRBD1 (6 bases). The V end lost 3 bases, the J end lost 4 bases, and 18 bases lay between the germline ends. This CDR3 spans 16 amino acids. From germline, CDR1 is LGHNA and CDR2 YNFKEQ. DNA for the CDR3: TGTGCCAGCAGCCATATTCGGCAGGGGCGGACCACTGAAGCTTTCTTT. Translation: CASSHIRQGRTTEAFF.

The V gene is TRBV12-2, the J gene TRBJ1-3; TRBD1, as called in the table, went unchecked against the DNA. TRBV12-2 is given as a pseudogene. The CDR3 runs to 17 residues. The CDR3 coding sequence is TGTGCAAGTCCCGCCGCCGACCAGGGGATCTCTGGAAACACCATATATTTT. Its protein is CASPAADQGISGNTIYF.

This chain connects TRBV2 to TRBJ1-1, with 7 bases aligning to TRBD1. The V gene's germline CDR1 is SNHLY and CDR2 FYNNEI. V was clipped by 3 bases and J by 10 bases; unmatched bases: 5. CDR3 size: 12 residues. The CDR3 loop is CASSDRDRAAFF. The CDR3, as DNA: TGTGCCAGCAGTGATAGGGACAGAGCAGCTTTCTTT.

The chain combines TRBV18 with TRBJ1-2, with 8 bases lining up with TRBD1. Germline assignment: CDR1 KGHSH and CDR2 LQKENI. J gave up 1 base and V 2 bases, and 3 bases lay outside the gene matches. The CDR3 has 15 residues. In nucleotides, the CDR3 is TGTGCCAGCTCACCAATTGGACAGGGTAACTATGGCTACACCTTC. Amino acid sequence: CASSPIGQGNYGYTF.

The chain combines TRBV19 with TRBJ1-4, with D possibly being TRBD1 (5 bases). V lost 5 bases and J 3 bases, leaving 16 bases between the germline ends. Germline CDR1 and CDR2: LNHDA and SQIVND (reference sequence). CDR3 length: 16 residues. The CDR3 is CASSLGLDSANEKLFF. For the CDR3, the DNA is TGTGCCAGTAGTTTGGGACTGGACTCGGCTAATGAAAAACTGTTTTTT.

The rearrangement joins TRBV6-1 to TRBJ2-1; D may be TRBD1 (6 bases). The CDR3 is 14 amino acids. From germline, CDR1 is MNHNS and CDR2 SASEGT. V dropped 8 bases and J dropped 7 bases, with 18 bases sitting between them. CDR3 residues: CASGSQGKLNEQFF. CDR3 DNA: TGTGCCAGCGGTTCACAGGGCAAGTTGAATGAGCAGTTCTTC.

CDR3 region: CASRARQGLPDNYGYTF. The CDR3 nucleotides read TGTGCAAGTCGCGCCCGACAGGGGTTGCCGGATAACTATGGCTACACCTTC. J is TRBJ1-2 and V is TRBV12-2; the table's D call TRBD1 went unverified against the DNA. TRBV12-2 is a known pseudogene. The CDR3 contains 17 residues.

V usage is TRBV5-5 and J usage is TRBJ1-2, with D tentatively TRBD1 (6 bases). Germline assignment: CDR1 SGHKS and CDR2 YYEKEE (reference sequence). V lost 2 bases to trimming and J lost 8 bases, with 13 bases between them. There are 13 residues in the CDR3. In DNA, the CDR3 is TGTGCCAGCAGCTTCGACATTACAGGGGGCTACACCTTC. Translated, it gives CASSFDITGGYTF.

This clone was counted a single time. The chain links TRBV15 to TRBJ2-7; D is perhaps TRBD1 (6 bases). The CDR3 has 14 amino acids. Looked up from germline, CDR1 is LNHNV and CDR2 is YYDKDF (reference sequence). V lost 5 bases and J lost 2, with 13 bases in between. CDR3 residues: CATSGTDRPYEQYF. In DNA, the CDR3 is TGTGCCACCAGCGGAACGGACAGACCCTACGAGCAGTACTTC.

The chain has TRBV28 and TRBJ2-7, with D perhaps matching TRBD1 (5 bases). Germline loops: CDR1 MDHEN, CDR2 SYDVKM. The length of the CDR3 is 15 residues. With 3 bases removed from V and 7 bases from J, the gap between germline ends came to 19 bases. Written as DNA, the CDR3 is TGTGCCAGCAGTTTTCATAGGGGCCTTTCATCGGAGCAGTACTTC. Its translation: CASSFHRGLSSEQYF.

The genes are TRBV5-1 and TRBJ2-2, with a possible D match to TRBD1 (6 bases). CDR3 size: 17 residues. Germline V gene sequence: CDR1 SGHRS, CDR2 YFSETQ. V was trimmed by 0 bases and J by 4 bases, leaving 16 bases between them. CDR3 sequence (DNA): TGCGCCAGCAGCTTGGAAGTGGGAACAGGGCGCACCGGGGAGCTGTTTTTT. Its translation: CASSLEVGTGRTGELFF.

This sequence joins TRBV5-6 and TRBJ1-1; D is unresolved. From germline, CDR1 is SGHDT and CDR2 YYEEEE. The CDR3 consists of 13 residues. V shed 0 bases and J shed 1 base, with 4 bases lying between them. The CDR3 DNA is TGTGCCAGCAGCTTGGGCGGGAACACTGAAGCTTTCTTT. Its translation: CASSLGGNTEAFF.

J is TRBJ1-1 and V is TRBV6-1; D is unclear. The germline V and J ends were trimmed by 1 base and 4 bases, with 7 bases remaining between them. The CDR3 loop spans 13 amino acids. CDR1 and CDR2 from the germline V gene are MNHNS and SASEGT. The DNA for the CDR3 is TGTGCCAGCAGTGAAGACACATTCACTGAAGCTTTCTTT. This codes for CASSEDTFTEAFF.

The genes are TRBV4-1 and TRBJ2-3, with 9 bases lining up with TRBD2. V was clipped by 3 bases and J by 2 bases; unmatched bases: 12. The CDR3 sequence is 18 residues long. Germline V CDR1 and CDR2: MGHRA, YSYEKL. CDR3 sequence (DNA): TGCGCCAGCAGCCAGCTAGCGGGACAAGCACTATTCACAGATACGCAGTATTTT. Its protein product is CASSQLAGQALFTDTQYF.